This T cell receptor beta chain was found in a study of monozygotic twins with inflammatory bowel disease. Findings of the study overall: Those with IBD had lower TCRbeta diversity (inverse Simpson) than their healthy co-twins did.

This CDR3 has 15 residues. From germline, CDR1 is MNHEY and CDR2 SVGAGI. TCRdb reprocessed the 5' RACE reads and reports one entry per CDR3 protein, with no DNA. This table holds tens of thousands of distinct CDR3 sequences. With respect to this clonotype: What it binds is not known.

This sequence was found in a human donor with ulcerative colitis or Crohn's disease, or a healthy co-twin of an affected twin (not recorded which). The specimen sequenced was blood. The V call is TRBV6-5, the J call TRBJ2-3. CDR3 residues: CASSYLGTSTDTQYF.